This TCR beta chain is from a study of molecular identifiers for immune sequencing clone quantification. Using its own MiXCR run on the PCR reads, TCRdb lists one record per CDR3 protein. The table has 460,000 or so distinct CDR3 sequences, about a fifth seen once; the top ten hold around 0.84%. The CDR3 is 15 residues long. The ends lost 1 base at V and 6 bases at J; junction bases unmatched: 9. Germline values: CDR1 MNHEY, CDR2 SMNVEV (reference sequence). V is TRBV27 and J is TRBJ2-7; 7 positions match TRBD1. Sequenced material: naive CD8+ T cells from blood, with Jurkat cell RNA spiked in. Sample subset: FACS-sorted CD8+CD4-CCR7+CD45RA+ naive T cells. This receptor was obtained from a human donor in good health. Some libraries in this study had Jurkat cell RNA spiked in. CDR3 nucleotides: TGTGCCAGCAGTTTATTCCCCGGGACAGCTGTCGAGCAGTACTTC. It specifies CASSLFPGTAVEQYF.